This T cell receptor beta chain is from a study of blood T cell repertoires in COVID-19. Study at large: Acute and convalescent COVID-19 specimens originated in the United States, Italy and Spain. PBMCs, B-cell-depleted T cells, or T cells provided the cDNA or gDNA that made up the material.

V shed 8 bases, J shed 3 bases, and the junction held 5 bases outside the gene matches. The germline CDR1 and CDR2 sequences are LNHDA and SQIVND (reference sequence). The CDR3 sequence is 16 residues long. Enrolled during active infection, Seattle patients were then followed longitudinally. Repertoires were generated with immunoSEQ multiplex PCR, while TCRdb's copy carries only in-frame clones and drops some. The sample contains roughly 200,000 clones, about four fifths of which appear only once. This chain uses TRBV19 with TRBJ2-6; 12 nucleotides match TRBD2. What was sequenced was peripheral blood. The receptor comes from an elderly woman with COVID-19, enrolled during active disease. The CDR3 sequence: CASGLAGLFGANVLTF. The CDR3, as DNA: TGTGCCAGTGGACTAGCGGGACTGTTTGGGGCCAACGTCCTGACTTTC.